This entry lists 3 T cell receptor beta chains sequenced from one sample in a study of metastatic and nonmetastatic thyroid tumors. Thyroid surgery had not been preceded by any treatment in any patient. TCRdb re-called the PCR reads with MiXCR. The sample has tens of thousands of clones; over 9.5% are singletons. The sample taken for sequencing was blood. The source of these receptors is a female donor with papillary thyroid cancer or a benign thyroid nodule (not recorded which). Some clones in this sample may be carry-over from other donors' samples.

In its sample, this clone was seen once. A clone one base away is much larger, so this may be a read error. This chain links TRBV11-1 with TRBJ1-1; D call uncertain. Trimming left V 5 bases short and J 0 bases short, with 16 bases between. The CDR3 length is 16 residues. Germline V gene sequence: CDR1 SGHAT, CDR2 FQDESV (reference sequence). The CDR3 nucleotides are TGTGCCAGCAGCCTCTCGGGGTGTTTGGTGAACACTGAAGCTTTCTTT. It codes for CASSLSGCLVNTEAFF.

This clone was observed many times. This chain uses TRBV7-2 with TRBJ1-1; a weak D match, TRBD1 (5 bases). In germline, CDR1 is SGHTA, CDR2 FQGNSA. V was shortened by 2 bases and J by 5 bases, with 15 bases between the two germline ends. This CDR3 comprises 15 residues. CDR3 sequence reads: CASSLYSGKGTEAFF. The DNA for the CDR3 is TGTGCCAGCAGCTTATATTCAGGGAAGGGGACTGAAGCTTTCTTT.

In its sample, this clone ranks as medium-sized. The rearrangement links TRBV28 to TRBJ1-5; D unresolved. This CDR3 is 14 amino acids long. Germline assignment: CDR1 MDHEN and CDR2 SYDVKM. V was cut by 6 bases and J by 0 bases, with 9 bases left in between. In DNA, the CDR3 is TGTGCCAGCAGAGAGTACTATAGCAATCAGCCCCAGCATTTT. This codes for CASREYYSNQPQHF.